Listed below are T cell receptor beta chains from one sample, sequenced in a study of cytomegalovirus exposure and HLA in healthy donors. The method was immunoSEQ multiplex PCR; TCRdb's version includes in-frame clones alone and lacks a portion of them. The sample yields 90,000 to 110,000 clones, 75% to 90% seen once. Sequencing input: PBMCs. These TCRs come from a man aged 25-45 years in good health and CMV-seropositive. CDR3s include the opening cysteine and the closing phenylalanine or tryptophan. The order of the fields is J gene, V gene, D gene, CDR3 DNA, CDR3 protein. D genes are given only for firm matches.

>TRBJ1-5|TRBV2|TRBD1
TGTGCCACGACAGGGAAGGGCAATCAGCCCCAGCATTTT
CATTGKGNQPQHF
>TRBJ2-7|TRBV5-4|NA
TGTGCCAGCAGCTTGGATCGCCTAGCGAGGTGGGAGCAGTACTTC
CASSLDRLARWEQYF
>TRBJ2-3|TRBV2|TRBD1
TGTGCCAGCAGGGACAGGGATGGTTTCGATACGCAGTATTTT
CASRDRDGFDTQYF
>TRBJ2-3|TRBV6-5|TRBD2
TGTGCCAGCAGCATTAGCGGGGGGGGCCCAGATACGCAGTATTTT
CASSISGGGPDTQYF
>TRBJ1-6|TRBV6-5|TRBD1
TGTGCCAGCAGTTTACGACAGGGTAGATCACCCCTCCACTTT
CASSLRQGRSPLHF
>TRBJ2-7|TRBV5-1|NA
TGCGCCAGCAGCTTGGCAGGAGGGCTCGAGCAGTACTTC
CASSLAGGLEQYF
>TRBJ2-7|TRBV11-2|TRBD2
TGTGCCAGCAGCCAACCTCAGCGGGGGTCCGAGCAGTACTTC
CASSQPQRGSEQYF
>TRBJ2-7|TRBV6-5|NA
TGTGCCAGCACCCTAGCCGGATCGAATGACGAGCAGTACTTC
CASTLAGSNDEQYF
>TRBJ2-1|TRBV4-2|TRBD2
TGTGCCAGCAGCCAAGGTCTAGCGGGGGCAGATGAGCAGTTCTTC
CASSQGLAGADEQFF
>TRBJ2-1|TRBV5-1|NA
TGCGCCAGCAGCTTGGAGCACCACAATGAGCAGTTCTTC
CASSLEHHNEQFF
>TRBJ2-7|TRBV5-6|TRBD1
TGTGCCAGCAGCTTCGGTGGCAGGGGGTCCTACGAGCAGTACTTC
CASSFGGRGSYEQYF
>TRBJ1-4|TRBV5-6|TRBD1
TGTGCCAGCAGCTACGACAGGGCAACTAATGAAAAACTGTTTTTT
CASSYDRATNEKLFF